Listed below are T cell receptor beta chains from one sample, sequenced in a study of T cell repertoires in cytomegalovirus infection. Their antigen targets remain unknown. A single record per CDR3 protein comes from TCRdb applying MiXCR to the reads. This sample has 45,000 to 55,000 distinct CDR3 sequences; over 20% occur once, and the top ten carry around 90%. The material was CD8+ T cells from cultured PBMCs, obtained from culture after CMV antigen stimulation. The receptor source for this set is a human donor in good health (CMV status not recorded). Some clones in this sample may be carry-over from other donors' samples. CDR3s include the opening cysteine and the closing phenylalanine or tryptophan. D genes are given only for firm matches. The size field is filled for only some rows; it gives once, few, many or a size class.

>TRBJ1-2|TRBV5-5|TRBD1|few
CASSLGLQGIGGYTF
TGTGCCAGCAGCTTGGGACTACAGGGGATCGGTGGCTACACCTTC
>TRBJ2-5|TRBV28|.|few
CASRDSSEETQYF
TGTGCCAGCCGGGACTCCTCGGAAGAGACCCAGTACTTC
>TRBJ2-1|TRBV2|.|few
CASSVARFENEQFF
TGTGCCAGCAGTGTGGCCAGGTTCGAGAATGAGCAGTTCTTC
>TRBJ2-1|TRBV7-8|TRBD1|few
CASSPLGTGGLNEQFF
TGTGCCAGCAGCCCTCTCGGGACAGGGGGACTTAATGAGCAGTTCTTC
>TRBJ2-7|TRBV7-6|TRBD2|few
CASSAPVVTSGSSYEQYF
TGTGCCAGCAGCGCCCCGGTCGTGACTAGCGGGAGTTCCTACGAGCAGTACTTC
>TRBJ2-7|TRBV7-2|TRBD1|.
CASSPRDSFSEEQYF
TGTGCCAGCAGCCCCCGGGACAGTTTTAGTGAGGAGCAGTACTTC
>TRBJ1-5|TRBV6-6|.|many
CASSRAGRGQPQHF
TGTGCCAGCAGCAGGGCGGGTCGGGGTCAGCCCCAGCATTTT
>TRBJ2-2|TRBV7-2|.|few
CASSSPPTTRGVNTGELFF
TGTGCCAGCAGCTCACCCCCCACGACTAGGGGGGTTAACACCGGGGAGCTGTTTTTT
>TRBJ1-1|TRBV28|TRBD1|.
CASSPGQGIIEAFF
TGTGCCAGCAGTCCGGGACAGGGGATCATAGAAGCTTTCTTT
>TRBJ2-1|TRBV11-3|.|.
CASSSPRRDNEQFF
TGTGCCAGCAGCTCCCCACGGAGGGACAATGAGCAGTTCTTC
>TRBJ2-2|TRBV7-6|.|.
CATDTATGELFF
TGTGCCACTGACACCGCCACCGGGGAGCTGTTTTTT
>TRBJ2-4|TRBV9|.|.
CASSVGDSGNIQYF
TGTGCCAGCAGCGTAGGGGATAGCGGAAACATTCAGTACTTC
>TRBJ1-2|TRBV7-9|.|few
CASSSRAGEWSGYTF
TGTGCCAGCAGCTCCCGGGCGGGGGAATGGAGTGGCTACACCTTC
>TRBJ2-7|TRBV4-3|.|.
CASSRELLSGEQYF
TGCGCCAGCAGCCGTGAACTTCTGAGCGGCGAGCAGTACTTC
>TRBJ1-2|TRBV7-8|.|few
CASSLRGAYWGYTF
TGTGCCAGCAGCTTACGGGGGGCGTATTGGGGCTACACCTTC
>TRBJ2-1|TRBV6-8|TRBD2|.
CASTLAGGRDEQFF
TGTGCCAGCACCTTAGCGGGAGGCCGTGATGAGCAGTTCTTC
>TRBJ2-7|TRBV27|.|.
CASSLGSRYYEQYF
TGTGCCAGCAGTTTGGGTAGCCGATACTACGAGCAGTACTTC
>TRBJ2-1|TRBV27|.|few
CATSKVGAIGDEQFF
TGTGCCACCTCAAAAGTCGGGGCTATCGGCGATGAGCAGTTCTTC
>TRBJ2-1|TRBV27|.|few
CASSPWSSLNEQFF
TGTGCCAGCAGCCCTTGGTCCAGCCTCAATGAGCAGTTCTTC
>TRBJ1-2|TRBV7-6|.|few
CASSPMGVNYGYTF
TGTGCCAGCAGCCCCATGGGAGTTAACTATGGCTACACCTTC
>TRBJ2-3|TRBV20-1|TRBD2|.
CSARDLGRAGRRSTDTQYF
TGCAGTGCTAGAGATCTAGGGAGAGCGGGAAGGAGGAGCACAGATACGCAGTATTTT
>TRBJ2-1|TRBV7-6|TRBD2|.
CASRGGTGNEQFF
TGTGCCAGCAGGGGAGGGACTGGCAATGAGCAGTTCTTC
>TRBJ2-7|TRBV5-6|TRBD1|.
CASSKDRGAYEQYF
TGTGCCAGCAGCAAGGACAGGGGAGCCTACGAGCAGTACTTC
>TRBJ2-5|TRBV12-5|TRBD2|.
CARDRLAGGQETQYF
TGTGCTAGGGACCGACTAGCGGGAGGGCAAGAGACCCAGTACTTC
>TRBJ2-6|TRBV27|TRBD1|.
CASTISGTGGLSRNVLTF
TGTGCCAGCACTATCTCCGGGACAGGGGGTCTGTCGCGCAACGTCCTGACTTTC
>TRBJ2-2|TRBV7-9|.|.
CASSPAGLRAGELFF
TGTGCCAGCAGCCCTGCCGGGCTAAGGGCCGGGGAGCTGTTTTTT
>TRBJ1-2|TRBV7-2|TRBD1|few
CASSVPGQGFGGPNYGYTF
TGTGCCAGCAGCGTTCCGGGACAGGGGTTTGGGGGACCTAACTATGGCTACACCTTC
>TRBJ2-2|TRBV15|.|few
CATSTSRELFF
TGTGCCACCAGCACGTCCAGGGAGCTGTTTTTT
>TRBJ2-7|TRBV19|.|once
CASSTPGPGHEQYF
TGTGCCAGTAGTACCCCCGGACCTGGGCACGAGCAGTACTTC
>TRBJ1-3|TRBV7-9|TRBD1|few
CASSPRDQGVNTIYF
TGTGCCAGCAGCCCCCGCGATCAGGGGGTAAACACCATATATTTT
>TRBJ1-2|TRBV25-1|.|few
CASTMEGGFGYTF
TGTGCCAGCACCATGGAGGGGGGATTTGGCTACACCTTC
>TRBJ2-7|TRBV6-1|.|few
CASGESYEQYF
TGTGCCAGCGGGGAGTCCTACGAGCAGTACTTC
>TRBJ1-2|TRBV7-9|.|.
CASSLAPRAPEAENYGYTF
TGTGCCAGCAGCTTAGCACCCCGGGCTCCAGAGGCGGAGAACTATGGCTACACCTTC
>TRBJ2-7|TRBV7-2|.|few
CASSLVRQGRTHEQYF
TGTGCCAGCAGCTTAGTAAGGCAGGGGCGAACTCACGAGCAGTACTTC
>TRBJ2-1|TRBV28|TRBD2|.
CASSFGTSLSSYNEQFF
TGTGCCAGCAGTTTCGGGACTAGCCTGAGCTCCTACAATGAGCAGTTCTTC
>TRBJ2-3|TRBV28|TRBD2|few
CASSPWTSVRTDTQYF
TGTGCCAGCAGTCCCTGGACTAGCGTGCGCACAGATACGCAGTATTTT
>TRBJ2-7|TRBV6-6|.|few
CASSYSGVPYEQYF
TGTGCCAGCAGTTACTCCGGGGTCCCATACGAGCAGTACTTC
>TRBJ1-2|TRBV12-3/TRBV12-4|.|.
CASSPDSF
TGTGCCAGCAGCCCCGACAGCTTC
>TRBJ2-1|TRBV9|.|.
CASSVGGGGADRYNEQFF
TGTGCCAGCAGCGTAGGGGGAGGGGGGGCCGATCGATACAATGAGCAGTTCTTC
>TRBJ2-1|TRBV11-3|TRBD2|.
CASSSAGETYNEQFF
TGTGCCAGCAGCTCAGCGGGAGAAACCTACAATGAGCAGTTCTTC
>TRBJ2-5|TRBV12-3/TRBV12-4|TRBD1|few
CASSSGTGVLETQYF
TGTGCCAGCAGCTCCGGGACAGGGGTATTAGAGACCCAGTACTTC
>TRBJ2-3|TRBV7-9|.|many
CASSLGVVDTQYF
TGTGCCAGCAGCTTAGGTGTGGTAGATACGCAGTATTTT
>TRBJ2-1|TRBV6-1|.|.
CASRAGKYNEQFF
TGTGCCAGCAGAGCAGGGAAATACAATGAGCAGTTCTTC
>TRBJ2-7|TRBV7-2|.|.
CASSQVTYEQYF
TGTGCCAGCAGCCAGGTAACCTACGAGCAGTACTTC
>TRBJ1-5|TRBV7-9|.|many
CASSPGGMEQPQHF
TGTGCCAGCAGCCCTGGGGGCATGGAACAGCCCCAGCATTTT
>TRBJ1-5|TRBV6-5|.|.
CASSYSPDPLNQPQHF
TGTGCCAGCAGTTACTCACCGGACCCCCTCAATCAGCCCCAGCATTTT
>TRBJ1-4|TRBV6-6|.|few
CASSPRTLATNEKLFF
TGTGCCAGCAGTCCGCGGACCCTAGCAACTAATGAAAAACTGTTTTTT
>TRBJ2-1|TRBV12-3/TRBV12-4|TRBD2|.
CASFWFAGGNYNEQFF
TGTGCCAGCTTTTGGTTCGCGGGGGGAAACTACAATGAGCAGTTCTTC
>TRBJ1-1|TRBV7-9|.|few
CASSTSQGTNTEAFF
TGTGCCAGCAGCACTTCTCAGGGGACAAACACTGAAGCTTTCTTT
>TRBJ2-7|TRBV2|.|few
CASKPGDSYEQYF
TGTGCCAGCAAACCAGGGGACTCCTACGAGCAGTACTTC
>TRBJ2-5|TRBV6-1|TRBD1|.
CASSEKGALETQYF
TGTGCCAGCAGTGAAAAGGGGGCGCTTGAGACCCAGTACTTC
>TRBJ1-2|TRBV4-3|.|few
CASSQETAHGYTF
TGCGCCAGCAGCCAAGAAACAGCCCATGGCTACACCTTC
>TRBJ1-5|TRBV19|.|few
CASTVGNQPQHF
TGTGCCAGTACGGTAGGAAATCAGCCCCAGCATTTT